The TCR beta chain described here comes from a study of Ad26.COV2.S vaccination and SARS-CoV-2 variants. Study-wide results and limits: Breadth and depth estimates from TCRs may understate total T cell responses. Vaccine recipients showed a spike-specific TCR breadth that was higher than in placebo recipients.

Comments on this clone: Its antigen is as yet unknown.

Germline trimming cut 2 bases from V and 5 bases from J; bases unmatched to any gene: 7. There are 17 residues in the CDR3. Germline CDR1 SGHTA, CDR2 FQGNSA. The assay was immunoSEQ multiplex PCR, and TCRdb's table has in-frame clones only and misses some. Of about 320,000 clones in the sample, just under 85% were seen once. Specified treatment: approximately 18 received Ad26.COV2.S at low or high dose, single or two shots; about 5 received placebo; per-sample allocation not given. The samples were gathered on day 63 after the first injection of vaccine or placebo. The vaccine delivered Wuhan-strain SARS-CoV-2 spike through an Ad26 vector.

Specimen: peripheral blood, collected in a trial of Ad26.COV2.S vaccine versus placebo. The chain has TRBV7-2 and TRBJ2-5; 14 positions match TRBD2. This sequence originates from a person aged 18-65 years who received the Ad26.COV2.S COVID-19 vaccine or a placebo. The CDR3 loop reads CASSLMRTSGGRETQYF. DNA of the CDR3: TGTGCCAGCAGCTTAATGCGGACTAGCGGGGGGAGGGAGACCCAGTACTTC.